The 20 T cell receptor beta chains listed next were all sequenced from one sample in a study of shared clonotypes between healthy human individuals. Profiled with immunoSEQ multiplex PCR; TCRdb holds only in-frame clones, not every one. This table holds roughly 650,000 clones, less than 98% found once. The sequencing input was naive CD4+ T cells sorted from blood. As for subset: CD45RA+ positively selected. These receptors all stem from a woman in her 30s in good health.

This clone came up once. The chain joins TRBV28 to TRBJ1-4, with D tentatively TRBD1 (6 bases). Trimming took off 2 bases at V and 0 bases at J, with 16 bases between the two ends. This CDR3 has 18 residues. Germline CDR1 reads MDHEN; CDR2 reads SYDVKM. CDR3 region: CASSLAGAGGATNEKLFF. The CDR3 DNA reads as TGTGCCAGCAGTTTAGCGGGGGCCGGGGGCGCAACTAATGAAAAACTGTTTTTT.

The table lists this clone with a few counts. This sequence joins TRBV7-9 and TRBJ2-3; 7 nucleotides line up with TRBD1. V lost 5 bases, J lost 7 bases, and 9 bases stayed unmatched. The CDR3 runs to 14 residues. CDR1 and CDR2 (germline): SEHNR, FQNEAQ (reference sequence). The CDR3 nucleotides are TGTGCCAGCAGCGTGACAGGGAACCTTTATACGCAGTATTTT. Its protein is CASSVTGNLYTQYF.

The rearrangement links TRBV28 to TRBJ2-7, with a tentative D call TRBD2 (5 bases). Germline V CDR1 and CDR2: MDHEN, SYDVKM. This CDR3 contains 15 residues. The germline V and J ends were trimmed by 5 bases and 5 bases, with 19 bases remaining between them. For the CDR3, the DNA is TGTGCCAGCAGTACTGCGGCGGGCCCGTCGAACGAGCAGTACTTC. Its translation: CASSTAAGPSNEQYF.

The count of this clone is one. The rearrangement uses TRBV2 and TRBJ2-7; 9 nucleotides align to TRBD2. Germline lookup yields CDR1 SNHLY and CDR2 FYNNEI. With 11 bases clipped from V and 0 bases from J, the junction kept 8 bases outside the gene matches. CDR3 size: 14 residues. For the CDR3, the DNA is TGTGCCGTCGCGGGGGGGGTGAGCTCCTACGAGCAGTACTTC. The encoded protein is CAVAGGVSSYEQYF.

This clone was detected once. The J gene is TRBJ2-7, the V gene TRBV10-3; D not resolved. CDR3 size: 13 residues. The V and J ends lost 3 bases and 2 bases respectively, with 8 bases between them. CDR1 and CDR2 (germline): ENHRY, SYGVKD. The CDR3 is CAISDGQAYEQYF. As DNA, the CDR3 is TGTGCCATCAGTGACGGGCAAGCCTACGAGCAGTACTTC.

V is TRBV19 and J is TRBJ1-3; unclear D gene. The V and J ends lost 7 bases and 2 bases respectively, with 9 bases between them. The germline V gene has CDR1 LNHDA and CDR2 SQIVND (reference sequence). The CDR3 is made up of 13 amino acids. Here the CDR3 reads CASKELTGNTIYF. DNA for the CDR3: TGTGCCAGTAAAGAGCTCACTGGAAACACCATATATTTT.

The gene calls are TRBV28 and TRBJ2-6; D remains unclear. The CDR3 runs 15 residues. Trimming shortened V by 2 bases and J by 2 bases, and 7 bases separated the two germline ends. Germline V gene data show CDR1 as MDHEN and CDR2 as SYDVKM. The CDR3 coding sequence is TGTGCCAGCAGTTTAATCTCGGCTGGGGCCAACGTCCTGACTTTC. It translates to CASSLISAGANVLTF. Variable domain in full (rest from reference TRBV28 and TRBJ2-6): DVKVTQSSRYLVKRTGEKVFLECVQDMDHENMFWYRQDPGLGLRLIYFSYDVKMKEKGDIPEGYSVSREKKERFSLILESASTNQTSMYLCASSLISAGANVLTFGAGSRLTVL.

The chain links TRBV11-3 to TRBJ2-7, with TRBD1 as a possible D gene (6 bases). Germline CDR1 is SGHNT and CDR2 is YENEEA. V dropped 4 bases and J dropped 4 bases, with 11 bases sitting between them. The CDR3 has 13 amino acids. The CDR3 DNA sequence: TGTGCCAGCAGCTCGTCACAGGGATACGAGCAGTACTTC. As protein: CASSSSQGYEQYF. Full variable domain (remainder filled in from reference TRBV11-3 and TRBJ2-7): EAGVVQSPRYKIIEKKQPVAFWCNPISGHNTLYWYLQNLGQGPELLIRYENEEAVDDSQLPKDRFSAERLKGVDSTLKIQPAELGDSAVYLCASSSSQGYEQYFGPGTRLTVT.

V is TRBV19 and J is TRBJ2-7, with TRBD2 matching 11 bases. Per the germline V gene, CDR1 is LNHDA and CDR2 is SQIVND (reference sequence). The CDR3 length is 16 residues. J gave up 3 bases and V 5 bases, and 9 bases lay outside the gene matches. The CDR3 region has the DNA TGTGCCAGTAGTTTAATAGCGGGAGGGGGACTCTACGAGCAGTACTTC. The encoded protein is CASSLIAGGGLYEQYF.

V usage is TRBV28 and J usage is TRBJ1-2; TRBD1 is a possible D gene (6 bases). This CDR3 is 13 amino acids long. CDR1 is MDHEN and CDR2 is SYDVKM in the germline V gene. Trimming removed 4 bases from V and 3 bases from J, with 9 bases in between. The CDR3 DNA reads TGTGCCAGCAGTTCTCGGACAGACTATGGCTACACCTTC. Its translation: CASSSRTDYGYTF.

The J gene is TRBJ2-2, the V gene TRBV7-2; D is possibly TRBD2 (6 bases). The CDR3 runs 16 residues. Germline V gives CDR1 SGHTA, CDR2 FQGNSA. The ends were cut back, 2 bases at V and 1 base at J, with 11 bases in the middle. The DNA for the CDR3 is TGTGCCAGCAGCTTATTTGATAGCGGGAACACCGGGGAGCTGTTTTTT. It yields the protein CASSLFDSGNTGELFF.

The CDR3 loop reads CASSLPFIGQPRNTEAFF. The CDR3 DNA sequence: TGTGCCAGCAGCTTGCCATTTATCGGACAGCCGAGAAACACTGAAGCTTTCTTT. The chain has TRBV7-3 and TRBJ1-1; possibly TRBD1 for D (6 bases). The CDR3 is made up of 18 amino acids. V lost 3 bases to trimming and J lost 2 bases, with 22 bases between them. Germline CDR1 reads SGHTA; CDR2 reads FQGTGA. The full variable domain, with the rest looked up from reference TRBV7-3 and TRBJ1-1, is GAGVSQTPSNKVTEKGKYVELRCDPISGHTALYWYRQSLGQGPEFLIYFQGTGAADDSGLPNDRFFAVRPEGSVSTLKIQRTERGDSAVYLCASSLPFIGQPRNTEAFFGQGTRLTVV.

The rearrangement joins TRBV6-6 to TRBJ2-7, with D hard to call. The length of the CDR3 is 15 residues. Germline CDR1 and CDR2: MNHNY and SVGAGI (reference sequence). Trimming stripped 5 bases from V and 0 bases from J, with 14 bases between. CDR3 region: CASSKSYQSSYEQYF. The CDR3 nucleotides are TGTGCCAGCAGTAAAAGTTATCAGAGCTCCTACGAGCAGTACTTC.

Of note for this clone: The same CDR3 also results from other DNA sequences found in this sample. The chain carries TRBV18 and TRBJ2-6, with D perhaps TRBD2 (6 bases). The V gene lost 4 bases and the J gene lost 0 bases, with 7 bases spanning the gap. This CDR3 is 15 amino acids long. CDR1 is KGHSH and CDR2 is LQKENI in the germline V gene. Here the CDR3 DNA reads TGTGCCAGCTCACTGCGGGACTCTGGGGCCAACGTCCTGACTTTC. This codes for CASSLRDSGANVLTF. The full variable domain, in which reference TRBV18 and TRBJ2-6 provide the parts outside the CDR3, is NAGVMQNPRHLVRRRGQEARLRCSPMKGHSHVYWYRQLPEEGLKFMVYLQKENIIDESGMPKERFSAEFPKEGPSILRIQQVVRGDSAAYFCASSLRDSGANVLTFGAGSRLTVL.

The rearrangement joins TRBV27 to TRBJ1-2; D ambiguous. There are 9 residues in the CDR3. CDR1 is MNHEY, CDR2 SMNVEV, per germline (reference sequence). V shed 8 bases and J shed 14 bases, with 12 bases lying between them. Here the CDR3 DNA reads TGTGCCAGCCCTACTGATTGGACCTTC. This translates into CASPTDWTF.

The chain has TRBV30 and TRBJ2-1; D is undetermined. Germline V lookup: CDR1 GTSNPN, CDR2 SVGIG (reference sequence). Trimming took 0 bases from V and 7 from J, leaving 4 bases between them. The CDR3 loop spans 11 amino acids. The CDR3 here is CAWSVRNEQFF. DNA of the CDR3: TGTGCCTGGAGTGTGCGTAATGAGCAGTTCTTC.

The chain uses TRBV7-9 and TRBJ2-7; D is ambiguous. With 1 base removed from V and 6 bases from J, the gap between germline ends came to 22 bases. The length of the CDR3 is 17 residues. Germline values: CDR1 SEHNR, CDR2 FQNEAQ (reference sequence). The CDR3 loop reads CASSLGASVGLSLEQYF. Here the CDR3 DNA reads TGTGCCAGCAGCTTAGGGGCATCTGTCGGGCTATCTCTCGAGCAGTACTTC.

This clone was counted a single time. The V gene is TRBV29-1, the J gene TRBJ2-1; TRBD2 agrees at 8 bases. The CDR3 totals 12 residues. V trimming: 6 bases; J trimming: 7 bases; junction bases outside the gene matches: 5. Germline V gene lookup returns CDR1 SQVTM and CDR2 ANQGSEA. CDR3 nucleotides: TGCAGCGTGGGACTAGTATTGAATGAGCAGTTCTTC. It translates to CSVGLVLNEQFF.

The chain has TRBV2 and TRBJ1-4; 8 nucleotides align to TRBD1. CDR1 is SNHLY and CDR2 is FYNNEI in the germline V gene. This CDR3 region has 13 residues. With 8 bases clipped from V and 4 bases from J, the junction kept 3 bases outside the gene matches. Written as DNA, the CDR3 is TGTGCCAGCGTGGACAGGGTTAATGAAAAACTGTTTTTT. Its protein is CASVDRVNEKLFF. Full variable domain (outside the CDR3, taken from reference TRBV2 and TRBJ1-4): EPEVTQTPSHQVTQMGQEVILRCVPISNHLYFYWYRQILGQKVEFLVSFYNNEISEKSEIFDDQFSVERPDGSNFTLKIRSTKLEDSAMYFCASVDRVNEKLFFGSGTQLSVL.

The genes are TRBV28 and TRBJ2-2, with D perhaps TRBD2 (6 bases). The V gene's germline CDR1 is MDHEN and CDR2 SYDVKM. The CDR3 spans 15 residues. Trimming took 4 bases from V and 5 from J, leaving 14 bases between them. DNA of the CDR3: TGTGCCAGCAGTTACCTCCCGGGAGTAACCGGGGAGCTGTTTTTT. Translation gives CASSYLPGVTGELFF.